The TCR beta chain described here comes from a study of blood T cell repertoires in COVID-19. The study counted Cohort 3 donors as recovered given two negative PCRs, clearance, or symptom resolution. TCRdb's table, derived via immunoSEQ multiplex PCR, lists solely in-frame clones and lacks some. The sample lists roughly 180,000 clones, roughly 85% occurring once. The sequence was obtained from a man aged 55 to 70 who had recovered from COVID-19. The sequenced material came from PBMCs or T cells enriched from blood (not recorded which).

Here the CDR3 DNA reads TGTGCCAGCAGCTTAACAGGGGCAATCAATCAGCCCCAGCATTTT. Protein: CASSLTGAINQPQHF. The chain joins TRBV5-6 to TRBJ1-5; 7 positions match TRBD1. This CDR3 comprises 15 residues. After removal of 2 bases from V and 3 bases from J, the junction contained 5 bases not matched to a gene. Germline V gives CDR1 SGHDT, CDR2 YYEEEE. Looking up the rest from reference TRBV5-6 and TRBJ1-5 gives the full variable domain: DAGVTQSPTHLIKTRGQQVTLRCSPKSGHDTVSWYQQALGQGPQFIFQYYEEEERQRGNFPDRFSGHQFPNYSSELNVNALLLGDSALYLCASSLTGAINQPQHFGDGTRLSIL.